This TCR beta chain was obtained from a study of shared clonotypes between healthy human individuals. Assay: immunoSEQ multiplex PCR; the TCRdb copy retains only in-frame clones and omits some. The repertoire holds fewer than 850,000 clones, with around 72% as singletons. Trimming shortened V by 0 bases and J by 2 bases, and 8 bases separated the two germline ends. This CDR3 has 15 residues. The germline gives CDR1 MDHEN, CDR2 SYDVKM. This clonotype was sampled from a woman aged 30 to 39 in good health. Material: memory CD4+ T cells sorted from blood. Subset indicated: CD45RA-negative fraction. The chain carries TRBV28 and TRBJ1-5; D is possibly TRBD1 (5 bases). In DNA form, the CDR3 reads TGTGCCAGCAGTTTATGGGGGACGGGCAATCAGCCCCAGCATTTT. This codes for CASSLWGTGNQPQHF.